These 10 T cell receptor beta chains were all obtained from the same sample, sequenced in a study of Tregs in tolerant kidney transplant recipients. Libraries were prepared by immunoSEQ multiplex PCR; TCRdb keeps only in-frame clonotypes and omits some of them. The sample records tens of thousands of clones, under 98% being singletons. The source material was Tregs from blood, sampled before the transplant. Source of these receptors: a human donor who received a combined kidney and bone marrow transplant.

The chain recombines TRBV7-2 with TRBJ2-7, with D perhaps TRBD1 (5 bases). Germline V CDR1 and CDR2: SGHTA, FQGNSA. The ends were cut back, 11 bases at V and 3 bases at J, with 17 bases in the middle. The length of the CDR3 is 13 residues. The CDR3 here is CAAAWGTFYEQYF. The CDR3 region has the DNA TGTGCCGCAGCCTGGGGCACATTCTACGAGCAGTACTTC.

The chain links TRBV7-4 to TRBJ1-1; possibly TRBD1 for D (6 bases). The CDR3 contains 14 residues. CDR1 and CDR2 (germline): SGHVT, SQSDAQ. Trimming cost V 3 bases and J 7 bases, with 15 bases left between them. Here the CDR3 reads CASSFGWGGREAFF. In nucleotides, the CDR3 is TGTGCCAGCAGCTTTGGTTGGGGGGGCCGTGAAGCTTTCTTT.

This clone was counted a single time. This chain uses TRBV9 with TRBJ2-3; 11 positions agree with TRBD1. The germline V gene has CDR1 SGDLS and CDR2 YYNGEE. The CDR3 covers 16 residues. The ends lost 0 bases at V and 4 bases at J; junction bases unmatched: 4. This CDR3 reads CASSVDPGQGADTQYF. The CDR3 DNA reads TGTGCCAGCAGCGTAGATCCGGGACAGGGGGCAGATACGCAGTATTTT.

The gene calls are TRBV4-3 and TRBJ2-3; D might be TRBD2 (5 bases). This CDR3 region has 15 residues. The V gene lost 2 bases and the J gene lost 4 bases, with 13 bases spanning the gap. The V gene's germline CDR1 is LGHNA and CDR2 YSLEER. The CDR3 DNA reads TGCGCCAGCAGCCAACTGACTATGCCCGCAGATACGCAGTATTTT. This codes for CASSQLTMPADTQYF.

The chain has TRBV7-2 and TRBJ1-5; TRBD1 agrees at 7 bases. Germline lookup yields CDR1 SGHTA and CDR2 FQGNSA. This CDR3 comprises 15 residues. Trimming took 0 bases from V and 3 from J; bases not matched to a gene: 2. CDR3 amino acids: CASSLATGYNQPQHF. The CDR3 nucleotides are TGTGCCAGCAGCTTAGCGACAGGGTACAATCAGCCCCAGCATTTT.

The chain carries TRBV18 and TRBJ1-3; no firm D call. The V end was cut by 0 bases, the J end by 3 bases, with 6 bases between. The CDR3 has 14 residues. CDR1 is KGHSH and CDR2 is LQKENI in the germline V gene. The CDR3 reads CASSPPVVGNTIYF. As DNA, the CDR3 is TGTGCCAGCTCACCACCGGTAGTTGGAAACACCATATATTTT.

This sequence joins TRBV13 and TRBJ2-1, with 10 bases fitting TRBD2. The V segment lost 0 bases and the J segment 3 bases; nucleotides outside the gene matches: 2. This CDR3 is 16 amino acids long. CDR1 is PRHDT and CDR2 is FYEKMQ in the germline V gene (reference sequence). The CDR3 reads CASSLGRLAGYNEQFF. The CDR3 DNA reads as TGTGCCAGCAGCTTAGGCCGACTAGCGGGCTACAATGAGCAGTTCTTC.

The chain recombines TRBV5-1 with TRBJ2-7, with 8 positions matching TRBD2. Trimming cost V 1 base and J 0 bases; bases outside gene matches: 3. The CDR3 sequence is 15 residues long. Germline loops: CDR1 SGHRS, CDR2 YFSETQ. The CDR3 coding sequence is TGCGCCAGCAGCTTGTTTAGCGGGGTCTCCTACGAGCAGTACTTC. This codes for CASSLFSGVSYEQYF.

The rearrangement uses TRBV2 and TRBJ1-2; no firm D call. The CDR3 consists of 11 residues. CDR1 and CDR2 (germline): SNHLY, FYNNEI. Between the trimmed V and J ends, which lost 6 bases and 4 bases, there was a span of 6 bases. Here the CDR3 DNA reads TGTGCCAGCAGAAGCGGCTATGGCTACACCTTC. This gives the protein CASRSGYGYTF.

V is TRBV19 and J is TRBJ2-6, with D perhaps TRBD1 (6 bases). Trimming shortened V by 0 bases and J by 3 bases, and 12 bases separated the two germline ends. Germline lookup yields CDR1 LNHDA and CDR2 SQIVND (reference sequence). This CDR3 region has 17 residues. The CDR3 loop reads CASSIEAGAGGANVLTF. The DNA of the CDR3 is TGTGCCAGTAGTATAGAAGCAGGGGCGGGTGGGGCCAACGTCCTGACTTTC.